Listed below are T cell receptor beta chains from one sample, sequenced in a study of blood T cell repertoires in COVID-19. Assay used: immunoSEQ multiplex PCR; TCRdb lists only in-frame clones, some missing. The sample yields some 270,000 clones, 90% seen once. Sequenced sample: peripheral blood. The source is a woman aged 55-75 years with COVID-19, enrolled during active disease. The CDR3 runs from the conserved cysteine through the conserved F or W. A D gene is named only where the DNA matches it firmly. The size entry is marked missing in some rows and otherwise reads once, few, many or a size class.

V: TRBV6-5
D: NA
size: NA
J: TRBJ1-2
CDR3: CASSRRGTDGYTF
DNA: TGTGCCAGCAGCCGGAGGGGTACTGATGGCTACACCTTC

V: TRBV15
D: NA
size: NA
J: TRBJ2-2
CDR3: CATRPGVSTGELFF
DNA: TGTGCCACCCGACCGGGGGTTAGCACCGGGGAGCTGTTTTTT

V: TRBV20-1
D: NA
size: NA
J: TRBJ1-1
CDR3: CSAFRLPEAFF
DNA: TGCAGTGCTTTCAGACTCCCGGAGGCTTTCTTT

V: TRBV19
D: NA
size: NA
J: TRBJ1-1
CDR3: CASSLGRNPGTEAFF
DNA: TGTGCCAGTAGCCTCGGCAGGAACCCTGGCACTGAAGCTTTCTTT

V: TRBV11-2
D: TRBD1
size: once
J: TRBJ2-7
CDR3: CASSLTGTGSYEQYF
DNA: TGTGCCAGCAGCTTAACCGGGACAGGGTCGTACGAGCAGTACTTC

V: TRBV6-5
D: TRBD1
size: NA
J: TRBJ1-1
CDR3: CASRSQGTTEAFF
DNA: TGTGCCAGCAGATCACAGGGGACCACTGAAGCTTTCTTT

V: TRBV15
D: NA
size: NA
J: TRBJ1-1
CDR3: CATSRDRAAFF
DNA: TGTGCCACCAGCAGAGACAGGGCTGCTTTCTTT

V: TRBV5-5
D: TRBD1
size: NA
J: TRBJ2-1
CDR3: CASSLVVGQGHNEQFF
DNA: TGTGCCAGCAGCTTGGTTGTAGGACAGGGGCACAATGAGCAGTTCTTC

V: TRBV13
D: TRBD1
size: NA
J: TRBJ1-2
CDR3: CASRTTGGNYGYTF
DNA: TGTGCCAGCAGAACGACAGGGGGGAACTATGGCTACACCTTC

V: TRBV3-1/TRBV3-2
D: TRBD1
size: NA
J: TRBJ1-6
CDR3: CASRGQGSYNSPLHF
DNA: TGTGCCAGCAGAGGACAGGGGTCCTATAATTCACCCCTCCACTTT

V: TRBV15
D: TRBD1
size: NA
J: TRBJ2-7
CDR3: CATSGTVNEQYF
DNA: TGTGCCACCAGCGGGACAGTCAACGAGCAGTACTTC

V: TRBV5-6
D: NA
size: NA
J: TRBJ2-5
CDR3: CASSLGGYQETQYF
DNA: TGTGCCAGCAGCTTAGGAGGGTACCAAGAGACCCAGTACTTC